The subject of this entry is one TCR beta chain. Data came from immunoSEQ multiplex PCR; TCRdb stores just in-frame clones and leaves some out. The profile covers about 100,000 clones, with about 88% appearing a single time and about 1.8% taken by the ten largest. This entry comes from a study of T cell responses to AZD1222 COVID-19 vaccine. This CDR3 has 13 residues. Trimming took 3 bases from V and 4 from J; bases not matched to a gene: 5. The V gene's germline CDR1 is DFQATT and CDR2 SNEGSKA (reference sequence). The rearrangement links TRBV20-1 to TRBJ1-2, with 7 bases identical to TRBD1. This TCR was recovered from an adult in good health. Sequenced material: peripheral blood, taken on day 0 of AZD1222 vaccination. The DNA of the CDR3 is TGCAGTGCTAGTTCCGGGACAGTCTATGGCTACACCTTC. Protein product: CSASSGTVYGYTF.